This TCR beta chain was documented in a study of blood T cell repertoires in COVID-19. Per the study methods: Amplified reference gene primers provided the basis for estimating nucleated cell counts. Here immunoSEQ multiplex PCR was the method, and the copy in TCRdb shows in-frame clones only, minus some. D and trimming were read from the DNA, whereas the V and J calls and clone size are those reported in that table. In the table there are approximately 68,000 clones, around 86% of which are singletons. This CDR3 is built from 13 residues. Unmatched junction bases numbered 6, after V lost 5 bases and J lost 6 bases. Germline lookup yields CDR1 SNHLY and CDR2 FYNNEI.

Sequenced: peripheral blood. The receptor was derived from a man aged 45-65 years with active COVID-19. The chain recombines TRBV2 with TRBJ1-2; 7 bases match TRBD1. CDR3 sequence (DNA): TGTGCCAGCAGTTATACAGGGGAAGATGGCTACACCTTC. As protein: CASSYTGEDGYTF.